The text below deals with one T cell receptor beta chain. The target antigen is unknown. The CDR3 loop spans 12 amino acids. V was trimmed by 6 bases and J by 2 bases, leaving 5 bases between them. From germline, CDR1 is LGHNT and CDR2 FRNRAP. The data originate from a study of CD8 T cells in ankylosing spondylitis. The study's findings and limits: As reported, disease-linked clones showed significant enrichment in matched ankylosing spondylitis synovial fluid. A TCR beta motif made of several highly homologous variants seemed typical of ankylosing spondylitis blood.

Making the TCR beta libraries involved quantitative 5'-RACE with molecular barcodes. One entry per CDR3 protein, called by TCRdb with MiXCR from the 5' RACE reads. This sample has around 490,000 distinct CDR3 sequences, with about 5.2% found just once. The rearrangement links TRBV12-5 to TRBJ1-3; no clear D gene. The sample consisted of blood, either unsorted or a sorted T cell fraction (not recorded which). This sequence originates from a male donor with ankylosing spondylitis. The chain's CDR3 is CASGKTGNTIYF. CDR3 bases: TGTGCTAGTGGAAAAACTGGAAACACCATATATTTT. The entire variable domain, with the rest obtained from reference TRBV12-5 and TRBJ1-3, is as follows: DARVTQTPRHKVTEMGQEVTMRCQPILGHNTVFWYRQTMMQGLELLAYFRNRAPLDDSGMPKDRFSAEMPDATLATLKIQPSEPRDSAVYFCASGKTGNTIYFGEGSWLTVV.